The rows below give T cell receptor beta chains drawn from one sample of a study of cytotoxic CD8 clonotypes in ibrutinib-treated CLL. Some clones are missing from TCRdb's copy, which holds only in-frame ones; the method was immunoSEQ multiplex PCR. In the table there are around 92,000 clones, approximately 71% of which are singletons. This material consisted of PBMCs, taken after 24 months of ibrutinib treatment. The receptors were gathered from a human donor with chronic lymphocytic leukemia. CDR3s include the opening cysteine and the closing phenylalanine or tryptophan. The D gene is left open where the match is weak. Some rows mark clone size as missing; the rest say once, few, many or name a class of expanded clone.

>TRBV15|NA|TRBD1|TRBJ2-2
TGTGCCACCAGCAGAGGGGGACAGGGGGTAGCCGGGGAGCTGTTTTTT
CATSRGGQGVAGELFF
>TRBV11-2|NA|NA|TRBJ2-7
TGTGCCAGCAGCGGCAGACAGGACTCCTACGAGCAGTACTTC
CASSGRQDSYEQYF
>TRBV19|NA|NA|TRBJ1-5
TGTGCCAGCACCATGGGAGGATTCCAGCCCCAGCATTTT
CASTMGGFQPQHF
>TRBV5-6|NA|TRBD1|TRBJ1-1
TGTGCCAGCAGCGGCAGGGGGCTAGGGATTGAAGCTTTCTTT
CASSGRGLGIEAFF
>TRBV28|NA|TRBD1|TRBJ1-3
TGTGCCAGCAGCACAGGGGGCTCTGGAAACACCATATATTTT
CASSTGGSGNTIYF
>TRBV29-1|NA|NA|TRBJ2-1
TGCAGCGGACACTGGGGTGGCGATGAGCAGTTCTTC
CSGHWGGDEQFF
>TRBV14|NA|NA|TRBJ2-5
TGTGCCAGCAGCTACAGGGGCGGGATACAAGAGACCCAGTACTTC
CASSYRGGIQETQYF
>TRBV5-8|NA|NA|TRBJ1-4
TGTGCCAGCAGCGAGCGGGGGGGGCACCTTGAAAAACTGTTTTTT
CASSERGGHLEKLFF
>TRBV19|few|NA|TRBJ2-5
TGTGCCAGTAGTTCCAGAGAGACCCAGTACTTC
CASSSRETQYF
>TRBV14|NA|TRBD1|TRBJ1-1
TGTGCCAGCAGCGTTCCGTGGGGACAGGGGTCCAGGAACACTGAAGCTTTCTTT
CASSVPWGQGSRNTEAFF
>TRBV27|NA|TRBD1|TRBJ1-4
TGTGCCAGCAGGGGACAGTGGAATGAAAAACTGTTTTTT
CASRGQWNEKLFF
>TRBV27|NA|NA|TRBJ1-2
TGTGCCAGCAGTTTGCAGGGACGGTGGGATGGCTACACCTTC
CASSLQGRWDGYTF
>TRBV6-1|few|NA|TRBJ1-5
TGTGCCAGCAGTGAAGGTAGGGGTGGGCAGCCCCAGCATTTT
CASSEGRGGQPQHF
>TRBV18|NA|TRBD1|TRBJ1-3
TGTGCCAGCTCACCAACCCGGACAGGGAGTGGAAACACCATATATTTT
CASSPTRTGSGNTIYF
>TRBV27|NA|TRBD2|TRBJ2-1
TGTGCCAGCAGTTTACTCCCCGGGGGGGGACTAGCGGGAGTACAGCGTGAGCAGTTCTTC
CASSLLPGGGLAGVQREQFF
>TRBV18|few|NA|TRBJ1-2
TGTGCCAGCTCACCACCGCGGAGGGGAGAGGACTATGGCTACACCTTC
CASSPPRRGEDYGYTF
>TRBV7-3|NA|TRBD1|TRBJ2-3
TGTGCCAGCAGCACACAGACAGGGGGCACAGATACGCAGTATTTT
CASSTQTGGTDTQYF
>TRBV11-2|NA|NA|TRBJ2-7
TGTGCCAGCAGCCAACCCCTCCGACCGAACAGCTCCTACGAGCAGTACTTC
CASSQPLRPNSSYEQYF
>TRBV9|NA|NA|TRBJ2-1
TGTGCCAGCAGCGGGATGAGGGGGGCTAATGAGCAGTTCTTC
CASSGMRGANEQFF
>TRBV27|few|TRBD2|TRBJ2-7
TGTGCCAGCAGCTGGGGGACTAGCGGGACCGAGCAGTACTTC
CASSWGTSGTEQYF
>TRBV4-2|few|NA|TRBJ2-7
TGTGCCAGCAGCCAAGATTCGCAGGGAATTCCCTACGAGCAGTACTTC
CASSQDSQGIPYEQYF
>TRBV27|few|NA|TRBJ1-5
TGTGCCAGCAGTCCAATGTCGGCGGAACAGCCCCAGCATTTT
CASSPMSAEQPQHF
>TRBV11-2|few|TRBD2|TRBJ2-1
TGTGCCAGCAGCTTAATCCGGACTAGCGGGAGCTCCTACAATGAGCAGTTCTTC
CASSLIRTSGSSYNEQFF
>TRBV6-5|few|NA|TRBJ2-7
TGTGCCAGCAGTTATCCGGGGAGTGCGGCCGAGCAGTACTTC
CASSYPGSAAEQYF
>TRBV5-1|NA|NA|TRBJ2-5
TGCGCCAGCAGCCGAGGGGGGCTGGGTGAGACCCAGTACTTC
CASSRGGLGETQYF
>TRBV2|NA|TRBD1|TRBJ2-4
TGTGCCAGCATGCCGGACAGGCCCTCACTAGCCAAAAACATTCAGTACTTC
CASMPDRPSLAKNIQYF
>TRBV10-3|NA|TRBD2|TRBJ2-1
TGTGCCATCAGTGATTCCGGGACTAGCGGGAGCTCCTACAATGAGCAGTTCTTC
CAISDSGTSGSSYNEQFF
>TRBV6-5|NA|TRBD1|TRBJ1-3
TGTGCCAGCAGTTCCGGGGACAGACCCTCTGGAAACACCATATATTTT
CASSSGDRPSGNTIYF
>TRBV19|NA|NA|TRBJ2-1
TGTGCCAGTAGTATTCCTTGGGGGGCCTACAATGAGCAGTTCTTC
CASSIPWGAYNEQFF
>TRBV2|NA|TRBD2|TRBJ2-2
TGTGCCAGCGTTGAGACTAGCGGGAGGGCCGGGGAGCTGTTTTTT
CASVETSGRAGELFF
>TRBV7-2|few|TRBD2|TRBJ2-5
TGTGCCAGCAGCCCAGCTTCCTTTAGCGGGGGGCAAGAGACCCAGTACTTC
CASSPASFSGGQETQYF
>TRBV5-1|NA|TRBD2|TRBJ2-7
TGCGCCAGCAGCTTGTGGCTAGCGGGAGGGGCGAGCTCCTACGAGCAGTACTTC
CASSLWLAGGASSYEQYF
>TRBV11-3|NA|NA|TRBJ2-3
TGTGCCAGCAGCTTAGGTGGTAACGCAGATACGCAGTATTTT
CASSLGGNADTQYF
>TRBV19|NA|NA|TRBJ2-1
TGTGCCAGTAGTAAGACAACCTACAATGAGCAGTTCTTC
CASSKTTYNEQFF
>TRBV7-9|NA|TRBD1|TRBJ1-2
TGTGCCAGCAGCTTAGAGGGGGGACAGGGCACTAACTATGGCTACACCTTC
CASSLEGGQGTNYGYTF
>TRBV28|NA|NA|TRBJ2-5
TGTGCCAGCAGGCAAGCCGCTTACGGGGTGTACTTC
CASRQAAYGVYF
>TRBV9|few|NA|TRBJ2-5
TGTGCCAGCAGCGTGTCTCGAGGAGAGACCCAGTACTTC
CASSVSRGETQYF
>TRBV6-6|NA|NA|TRBJ1-2
TGTGCCAGCGGGACACGGGGAACCAACTATGGCTACACCTTC
CASGTRGTNYGYTF
>TRBV9|NA|TRBD2|TRBJ2-3
TGTGCCAGCAGCGTTAAGAGCGGGGGGGCGGTAGATACGCAGTATTTT
CASSVKSGGAVDTQYF
>TRBV14|NA|TRBD1|TRBJ1-2
TGTGCCAGCAGCCAACAGGGGGCCTCGAACTATGGCTACACCTTC
CASSQQGASNYGYTF
>TRBV7-9|once|TRBD1|TRBJ2-7
TGTGCCAGCAGCGTTCAGACAGGGGGCGCATCCTACGAGCAGTACTTC
CASSVQTGGASYEQYF